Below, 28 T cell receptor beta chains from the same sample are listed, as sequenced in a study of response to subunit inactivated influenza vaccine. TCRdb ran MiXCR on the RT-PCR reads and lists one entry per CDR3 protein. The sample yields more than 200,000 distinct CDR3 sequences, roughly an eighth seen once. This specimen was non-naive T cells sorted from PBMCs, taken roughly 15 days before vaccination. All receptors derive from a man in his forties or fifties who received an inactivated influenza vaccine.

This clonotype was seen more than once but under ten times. This CDR3 reads CASSLVGGEVYNEQFF. The CDR3 nucleotides are TGTGCCAGCAGCTTGGTCGGAGGGGAGGTCTACAATGAGCAGTTCTTC. The chain couples TRBV5-6 to TRBJ2-1; tentatively, D is TRBD2 (6 bases). V shed 0 bases and J shed 3 bases, with 13 bases lying between them. Germline CDR1 and CDR2: SGHDT and YYEEEE. This CDR3 has 16 amino acids.

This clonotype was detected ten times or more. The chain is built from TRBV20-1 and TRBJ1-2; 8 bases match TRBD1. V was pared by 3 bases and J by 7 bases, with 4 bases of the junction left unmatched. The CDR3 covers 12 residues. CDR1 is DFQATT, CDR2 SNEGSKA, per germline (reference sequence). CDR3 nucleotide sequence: TGCAGTGCTAGTCAGGGGGCAAGTGGCTACACCTTC. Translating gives CSASQGASGYTF.

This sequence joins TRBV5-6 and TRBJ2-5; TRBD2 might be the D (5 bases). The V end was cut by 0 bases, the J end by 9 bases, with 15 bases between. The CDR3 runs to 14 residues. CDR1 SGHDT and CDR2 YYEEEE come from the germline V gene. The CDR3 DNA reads TGTGCCAGCAGCTTGGGAGTCGGGGAACGGGCCCAGTACTTC. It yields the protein CASSLGVGERAQYF.

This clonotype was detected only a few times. CDR3 residues: CATSRTPTSLGDTQYF. The CDR3 DNA sequence: TGTGCCACCAGCAGAACCCCCACGAGCTTGGGTGATACGCAGTATTTT. The V gene is TRBV15, the J gene TRBJ2-3, with D uncertain. With 2 bases removed from V and 6 bases from J, the gap between germline ends came to 18 bases. Germline V gene sequence: CDR1 LNHNV, CDR2 YYDKDF (reference sequence). The CDR3 totals 16 residues. The full variable domain, rest sourced from reference TRBV15 and TRBJ2-3, is DAMVIQNPRYQVTQFGKPVTLSCSQTLNHNVMYWYQQKSSQAPKLLFHYYDKDFNNEADTPDNFQSRRPNTSFCFLDIRSPGLGDTAMYLCATSRTPTSLGDTQYFGPGTRLTVL.

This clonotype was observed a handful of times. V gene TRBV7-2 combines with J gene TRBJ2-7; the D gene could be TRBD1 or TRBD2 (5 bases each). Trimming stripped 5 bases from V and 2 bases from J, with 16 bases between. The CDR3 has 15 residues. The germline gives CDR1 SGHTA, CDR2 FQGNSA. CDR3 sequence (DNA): TGTGCCAGCAGCCCATGGGTGGGGACGACCTACGAGCAGTACTTC. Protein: CASSPWVGTTYEQYF.

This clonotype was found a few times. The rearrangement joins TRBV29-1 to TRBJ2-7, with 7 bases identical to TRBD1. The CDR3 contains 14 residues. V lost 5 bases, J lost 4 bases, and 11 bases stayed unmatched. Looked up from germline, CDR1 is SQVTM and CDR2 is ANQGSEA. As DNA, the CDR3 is TGCAGCGTTACCAAGGGGGCAGACAGGTACGAGCAGTACTTC. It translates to CSVTKGADRYEQYF.

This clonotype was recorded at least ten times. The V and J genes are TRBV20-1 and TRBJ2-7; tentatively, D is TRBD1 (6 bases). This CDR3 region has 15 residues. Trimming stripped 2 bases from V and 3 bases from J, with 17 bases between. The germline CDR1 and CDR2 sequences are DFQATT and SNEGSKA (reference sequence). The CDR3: CSARPTTGFSYEQYF. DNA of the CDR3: TGCAGTGCTAGACCCACCACAGGGTTTAGCTACGAGCAGTACTTC.

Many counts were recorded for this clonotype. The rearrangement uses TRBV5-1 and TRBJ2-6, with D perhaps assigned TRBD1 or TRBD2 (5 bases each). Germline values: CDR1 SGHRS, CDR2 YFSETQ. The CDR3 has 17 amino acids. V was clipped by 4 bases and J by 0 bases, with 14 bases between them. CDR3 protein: CASSPGPPSSGANVLTF. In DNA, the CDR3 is TGCGCCAGCAGCCCGGGACCCCCTTCCTCTGGGGCCAACGTCCTGACTTTC.

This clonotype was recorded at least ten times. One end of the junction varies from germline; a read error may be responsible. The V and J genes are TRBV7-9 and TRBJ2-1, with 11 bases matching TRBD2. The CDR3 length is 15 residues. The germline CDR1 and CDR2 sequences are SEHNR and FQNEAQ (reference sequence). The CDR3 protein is CASRLAGGSYNEQFF. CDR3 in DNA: TGTGCCAGCAGATTAGCGGGGGGGTCCTACAATGAGCAGTTCTTC. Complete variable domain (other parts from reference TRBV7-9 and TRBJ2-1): DTGVSQNPRHKITKRGQNVTFRCDPISEHNRLYWYRQTLGQGPEFLTYFQNEAQLEKSRLLSDRFSAERPKGSFSTLEIQRTEQGDSAMYLCASRLAGGSYNEQFFGPGTRLTVL.

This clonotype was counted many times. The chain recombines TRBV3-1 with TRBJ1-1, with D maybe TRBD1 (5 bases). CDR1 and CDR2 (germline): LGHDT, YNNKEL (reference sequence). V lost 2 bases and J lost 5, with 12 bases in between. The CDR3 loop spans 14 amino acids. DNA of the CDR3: TGTGCCAGCAGCCAATCCGAAACAGGAACTGAAGCTTTCTTT. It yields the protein CASSQSETGTEAFF.

CDR3 DNA sequence: TGTGCCAGCAGCCCAACAGGGAAGGACACTGAAGCTTTCTTT. This translates into CASSPTGKDTEAFF. The chain combines TRBV7-3 with TRBJ1-1; TRBD1 might be the D (6 bases). The CDR3 runs to 14 residues. Between the trimmed V and J ends, which lost 5 bases and 3 bases, there was a span of 13 bases. Germline V lookup: CDR1 SGHTA, CDR2 FQGTGA.

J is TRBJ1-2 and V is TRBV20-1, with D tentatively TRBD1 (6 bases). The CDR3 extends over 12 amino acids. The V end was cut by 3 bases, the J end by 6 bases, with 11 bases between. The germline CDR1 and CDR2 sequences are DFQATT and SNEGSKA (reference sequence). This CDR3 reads CSARPQGNGYTF. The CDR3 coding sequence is TGCAGTGCTAGGCCGCAGGGGAATGGCTACACCTTC.

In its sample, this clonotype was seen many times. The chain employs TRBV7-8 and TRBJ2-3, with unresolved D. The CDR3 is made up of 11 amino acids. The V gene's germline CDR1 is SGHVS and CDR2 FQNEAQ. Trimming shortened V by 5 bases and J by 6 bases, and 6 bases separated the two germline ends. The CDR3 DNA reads TGTGCCAGCAGCCCCATGGATACGCAGTATTTT. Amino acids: CASSPMDTQYF.

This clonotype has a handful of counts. CDR3 DNA sequence: TGTGCCAGCAGTCGGGTGAATTACGAGCAGTACTTC. Its protein is CASSRVNYEQYF. The V and J genes are TRBV28 and TRBJ2-7; D is ambiguous. Germline values: CDR1 MDHEN, CDR2 SYDVKM. Trimming pared 5 bases from V and 4 bases from J, leaving 9 bases between. This CDR3 is built from 12 residues.

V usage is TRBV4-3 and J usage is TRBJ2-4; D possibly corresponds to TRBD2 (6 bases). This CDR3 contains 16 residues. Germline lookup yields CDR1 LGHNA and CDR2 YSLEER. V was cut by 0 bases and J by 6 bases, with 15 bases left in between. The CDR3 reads CASSQELTAGRNIQYF. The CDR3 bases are TGCGCCAGCAGCCAAGAGTTGACGGCGGGACGAAACATTCAGTACTTC.

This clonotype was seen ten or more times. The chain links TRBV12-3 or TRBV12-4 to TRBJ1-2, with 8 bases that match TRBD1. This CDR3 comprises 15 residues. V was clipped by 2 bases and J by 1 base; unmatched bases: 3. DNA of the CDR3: TGTGCCAGCAGTTTAAATGGACAGGGTAACTATGGCTACACCTTC. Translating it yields CASSLNGQGNYGYTF.

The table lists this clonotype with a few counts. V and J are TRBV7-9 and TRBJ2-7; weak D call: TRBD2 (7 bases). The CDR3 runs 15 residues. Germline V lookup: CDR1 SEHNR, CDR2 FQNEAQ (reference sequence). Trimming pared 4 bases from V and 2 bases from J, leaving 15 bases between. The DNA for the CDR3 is TGTGCCAGCAGCTCGGGGGCTAGCGGAACCTACGAGCAGTACTTC. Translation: CASSSGASGTYEQYF.

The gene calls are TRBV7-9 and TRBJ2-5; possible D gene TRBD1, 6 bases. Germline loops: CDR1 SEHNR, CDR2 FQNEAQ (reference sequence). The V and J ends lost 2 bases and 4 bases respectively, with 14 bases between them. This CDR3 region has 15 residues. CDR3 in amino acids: CASSLTLRGSETQYF. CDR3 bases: TGTGCCAGCAGCTTAACCCTCAGGGGTTCAGAGACCCAGTACTTC.

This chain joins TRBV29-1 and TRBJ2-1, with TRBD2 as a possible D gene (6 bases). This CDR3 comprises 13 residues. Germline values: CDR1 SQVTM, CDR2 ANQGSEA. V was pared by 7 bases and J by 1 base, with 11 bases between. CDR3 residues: CSAVTRSYNEQFF. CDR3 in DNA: TGCAGCGCCGTGACTAGGTCCTACAATGAGCAGTTCTTC.

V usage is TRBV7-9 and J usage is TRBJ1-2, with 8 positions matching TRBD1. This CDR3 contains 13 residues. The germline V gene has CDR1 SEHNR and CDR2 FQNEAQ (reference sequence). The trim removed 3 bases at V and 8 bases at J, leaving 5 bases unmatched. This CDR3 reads CASSLGTGSGYTF. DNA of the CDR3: TGTGCCAGCAGCTTGGGGACAGGATCCGGCTACACCTTC.

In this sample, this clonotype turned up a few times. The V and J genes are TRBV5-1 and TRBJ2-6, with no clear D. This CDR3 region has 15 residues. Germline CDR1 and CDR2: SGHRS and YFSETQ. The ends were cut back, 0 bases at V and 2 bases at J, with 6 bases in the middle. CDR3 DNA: TGCGCCAGCAGCTTGGAGATACCTGGGGCCAACGTCCTGACTTTC. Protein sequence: CASSLEIPGANVLTF.

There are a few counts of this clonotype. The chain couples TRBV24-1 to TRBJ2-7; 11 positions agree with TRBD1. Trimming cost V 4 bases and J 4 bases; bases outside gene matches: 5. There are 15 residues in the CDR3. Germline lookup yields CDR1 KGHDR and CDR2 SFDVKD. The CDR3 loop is CATSDSGTGGYEQYF. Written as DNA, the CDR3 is TGTGCCACCAGTGACTCCGGGACAGGGGGATACGAGCAGTACTTC.

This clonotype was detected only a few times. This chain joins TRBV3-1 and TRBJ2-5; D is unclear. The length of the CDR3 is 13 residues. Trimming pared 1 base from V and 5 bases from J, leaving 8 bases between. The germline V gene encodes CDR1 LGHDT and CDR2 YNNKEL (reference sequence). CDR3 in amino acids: CASSQGVKETQYF. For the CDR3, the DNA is TGTGCCAGCAGCCAAGGGGTTAAGGAGACCCAGTACTTC.

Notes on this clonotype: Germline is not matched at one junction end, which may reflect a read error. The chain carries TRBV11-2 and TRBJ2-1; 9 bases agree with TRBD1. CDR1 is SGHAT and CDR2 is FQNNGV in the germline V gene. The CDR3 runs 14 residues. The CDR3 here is CVSHVGQGNNEQFF. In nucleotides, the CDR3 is TGTGTCAGCCACGTGGGACAGGGAAACAATGAGCAGTTCTTC. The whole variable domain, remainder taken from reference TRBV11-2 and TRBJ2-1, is EAGVAQSPRYKIIEKRQSVAFWCNPISGHATLYWYQQILGQGPKLLIQFQNNGVVDDSQLPKDRFSAERLKGVDSTLKIQPAKLEDSAVYLCVSHVGQGNNEQFFGPGTRLTVL.

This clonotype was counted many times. The CDR3 region has the DNA TGTGCCAGCAGTTTAGTCCGCAGCGGGGGGGCGGGCAATGAGCAGTTCTTC. Its translation: CASSLVRSGGAGNEQFF. This rearrangement joins TRBV27 to TRBJ2-1, with TRBD2 identical over 10 bases. The trim removed 2 bases at V and 6 bases at J, leaving 10 bases unmatched. Germline-derived CDR1 and CDR2 are MNHEY and SMNVEV (reference sequence). This CDR3 comprises 17 residues.

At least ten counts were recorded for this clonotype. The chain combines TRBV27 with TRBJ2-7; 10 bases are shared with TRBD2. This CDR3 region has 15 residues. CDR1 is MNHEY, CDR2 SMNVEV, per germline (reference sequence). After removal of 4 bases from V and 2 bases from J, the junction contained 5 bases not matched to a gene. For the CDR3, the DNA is TGTGCCAGCAGTTCCCCAAGCGGGGGGGCCTACGAGCAGTACTTC. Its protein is CASSSPSGGAYEQYF.

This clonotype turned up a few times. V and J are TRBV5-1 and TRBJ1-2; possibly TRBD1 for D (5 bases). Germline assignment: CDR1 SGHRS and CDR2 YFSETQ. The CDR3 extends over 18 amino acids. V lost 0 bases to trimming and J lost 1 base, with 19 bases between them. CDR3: CASSLAQFDRRGNYGYTF. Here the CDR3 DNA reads TGCGCCAGCAGCTTGGCCCAATTTGACAGAAGGGGTAACTATGGCTACACCTTC.

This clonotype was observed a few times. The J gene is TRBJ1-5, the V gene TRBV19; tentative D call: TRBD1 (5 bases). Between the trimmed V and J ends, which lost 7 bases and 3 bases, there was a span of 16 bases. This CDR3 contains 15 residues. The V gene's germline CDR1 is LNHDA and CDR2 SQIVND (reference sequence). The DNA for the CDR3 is TGTGCCAGTACCCGGGACGGTGGGAACAATCAGCCCCAGCATTTT. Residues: CASTRDGGNNQPQHF.